This paragraph reports one T cell receptor beta chain. The antigen is unknown. Amplification used 60 V beta primers and 13 J beta primers. Measured with immunoSEQ multiplex PCR; TCRdb has only the in-frame clones, and not every one. The table shows tens of thousands of clones, with about 85% occurring only once. This sample is drawn from a study of glioma-infiltrating T cells after dendritic cell vaccination. Study conclusions and caveats: Estimated pretreatment TIL content predicted outcome after dendritic cell vaccination.

The source was blood, collected before dendritic cell vaccination. The sequence was obtained from a human donor with glioblastoma.

The CDR3 nucleotides are TGTGCCAGCAGCTTAACACCTTGGGCTTACAATGAGCAGTTCTTC. This sequence encodes CASSLTPWAYNEQFF. The V gene is TRBV7-3, the J gene TRBJ2-1, with D unresolved. Germline CDR1 is SGHTA and CDR2 is FQGTGA. V shed 0 bases and J shed 4 bases, with 10 bases lying between them. There are 15 residues in the CDR3. Looking up the rest from reference TRBV7-3 and TRBJ2-1 gives the full variable domain: GAGVSQTPSNKVTEKGKYVELRCDPISGHTALYWYRQSLGQGPEFLIYFQGTGAADDSGLPNDRFFAVRPEGSVSTLKIQRTERGDSAVYLCASSLTPWAYNEQFFGPGTRLTVL.